The 27 T cell receptor beta chains given below trace back to one sample, sequenced in a study of shared clonotypes between healthy human individuals. Sequencing used immunoSEQ multiplex PCR; TCRdb keeps in-frame clones, though not all of them. This sample has 2 million to 2.5 million clones, with just under 95% found just once. The sequenced material came from naive CD4+ T cells from PBMCs. Subset given: CD45RA+ positively selected. Receptors were obtained from a man between 18 and 29 years old in good health. Some clones in this sample may be carry-over from other donors' samples.

As regards this clone: Other DNA sequences in the same sample also yield this CDR3. The J gene is TRBJ1-5, the V gene TRBV5-8; D is perhaps TRBD1 (5 bases). Germline V CDR1 and CDR2: SGHTS, YDEGEE. V lost 4 bases and J lost 0, with 11 bases in between. This CDR3 contains 15 residues. CDR3 residues: CASSPGTVSNQPQHF. The CDR3 bases are TGTGCCAGCAGCCCTGGGACCGTTAGCAATCAGCCCCAGCATTTT.

This clone has just one count. J is TRBJ1-5 and V is TRBV28; no definite D call. This CDR3 has 12 residues. V was shortened by 5 bases and J by 9 bases, with 11 bases between the two germline ends. The germline V gene has CDR1 MDHEN and CDR2 SYDVKM. The CDR3 is CASSPSPWPQHF. The CDR3 DNA follows: TGTGCCAGCAGTCCCAGCCCCTGGCCCCAGCATTTT.

Points on this clone: The identical CDR3 is also encoded by other nucleotide sequences in the sample. The gene calls are TRBV5-1 and TRBJ1-1, with 7 nucleotides matching TRBD1. This CDR3 is built from 14 residues. Unmatched junction bases numbered 3, after V lost 4 bases and J lost 0 bases. Germline assignment: CDR1 SGHRS and CDR2 YFSETQ. This CDR3 is CASSPDRMNTEAFF. The CDR3 DNA sequence: TGCGCCAGCAGCCCGGACAGGATGAACACTGAAGCTTTCTTT.

In nucleotides, the CDR3 is TGCGCCAGCAGCCAACCGGGACAGGGTAGAGAGACCCAGTACTTC. This codes for CASSQPGQGRETQYF. The V call is TRBV4-1, the J call TRBJ2-5; 9 nucleotides line up with TRBD1. J gave up 4 bases and V 2 bases, and 5 bases lay outside the gene matches. This CDR3 contains 15 residues. Per germline, CDR1 MGHRA and CDR2 YSYEKL.

CDR3 sequence (DNA): TGCAGCGTACAGAGGACAGGCGGGATCGAGCAGTACTTC. Its protein is CSVQRTGGIEQYF. The chain joins TRBV29-1 to TRBJ2-7; perhaps TRBD1 as D (7 bases). The CDR3 contains 13 residues. V gave up 6 bases and J gave up 6 bases, with 18 bases separating them. Per the germline V gene, CDR1 is SQVTM and CDR2 is ANQGSEA.

The rearrangement links TRBV7-9 to TRBJ2-5, with D perhaps being TRBD1 or TRBD2 (5 bases each). The CDR3 length is 15 residues. Germline V gives CDR1 SEHNR, CDR2 FQNEAQ (reference sequence). Trimming removed 3 bases from V and 1 base from J, with 12 bases in between. The CDR3 sequence is CASSFLSGGQETQYF. CDR3 bases: TGTGCCAGCAGCTTCCTATCTGGGGGCCAAGAGACCCAGTACTTC.

V and J are TRBV11-2 and TRBJ2-7, with TRBD2 as a possible D gene (6 bases). Germline CDR1 reads SGHAT; CDR2 reads FQNNGV. Trimming shortened V by 5 bases and J by 12 bases, and 20 bases separated the two germline ends. The CDR3 runs to 13 residues. In nucleotides, the CDR3 is TGTGCCAGCAGCCCAGACGCCCGGCGGGGTCCGTACTTC. Translation gives CASSPDARRGPYF.

The rearrangement links TRBV6-1 to TRBJ2-7, with 7 bases that match TRBD2. The V gene's germline CDR1 is MNHNS and CDR2 SASEGT. The junction had 20 bases not matched to a gene; V was cut back by 2 bases and J by 7 bases. The CDR3 totals 18 residues. CDR3 sequence reads: CASSERWDPGGHPREQYF. The CDR3 nucleotides read TGTGCCAGCAGTGAAAGATGGGACCCGGGAGGCCACCCCAGGGAGCAGTACTTC.

V usage is TRBV28 and J usage is TRBJ1-2; D unclear. The CDR3 has 13 residues. The germline CDR1 and CDR2 sequences are MDHEN and SYDVKM. V gave up 0 bases and J gave up 6 bases, with 8 bases separating them. CDR3: CASSLWASDGYTF. The CDR3 DNA reads TGTGCCAGCAGTTTATGGGCCAGCGATGGCTACACCTTC.

This clone was detected only once. The V gene is TRBV28, the J gene TRBJ1-1; D unresolved. The V gene's germline CDR1 is MDHEN and CDR2 SYDVKM. CDR3 size: 15 residues. Trimming removed 1 base at V and 5 bases at J, with 14 bases between. The CDR3, as DNA: TGTGCCAGCAGTTTATCCGCCGGGCTGAGGACTGAAGCTTTCTTT. Translating gives CASSLSAGLRTEAFF.

This chain connects TRBV7-2 to TRBJ2-1, with TRBD2 identical over 11 bases. The CDR3 is 16 residues long. Germline CDR1 SGHTA, CDR2 FQGNSA. Trimming removed 5 bases from V and 9 bases from J; junction bases left unmatched: 12. For the CDR3, the DNA is TGTGCCAGCAGCCCGAACGCTGGTAGCGGGAGGGGTGAGCAGTTCTTC. Translating it yields CASSPNAGSGRGEQFF.

This clone was seen only once. The V and J genes are TRBV9 and TRBJ2-5, with 8 nucleotides matching TRBD2. Per germline, CDR1 SGDLS and CDR2 YYNGEE. The CDR3 is 16 amino acids. The ends lost 3 bases at V and 5 bases at J; junction bases unmatched: 12. DNA of the CDR3: TGTGCCAGCAGCGGGGTTGACGGGAGGGCGGGGGAGACCCAGTACTTC. It yields the protein CASSGVDGRAGETQYF.

Regarding this clone: The same CDR3 is also encoded by other DNA sequences in this sample. This chain uses TRBV18 with TRBJ1-2, with D maybe TRBD1 (5 bases). The V end was cut by 2 bases, the J end by 1 base, with 8 bases between. The CDR3 extends over 14 amino acids. Germline assignment: CDR1 KGHSH and CDR2 LQKENI. The CDR3 region is CASSPGRGNYGYTF. In DNA form, the CDR3 reads TGTGCCAGCTCACCAGGAAGGGGTAACTATGGCTACACCTTC.

The V call is TRBV9, the J call TRBJ2-3, with TRBD2 identical over 7 bases. The CDR3 is 14 amino acids. In germline, CDR1 is SGDLS, CDR2 YYNGEE. V gave up 2 bases and J gave up 6 bases; unmatched junction bases: 6. The CDR3 DNA reads as TGTGCCAGCAGCGTTGGGACTAACCCCGATACGCAGTATTTT. Translated, it gives CASSVGTNPDTQYF. Together with reference TRBV9 and TRBJ2-3, the CDR3 gives the full variable domain: DSGVTQTPKHLITATGQRVTLRCSPRSGDLSVYWYQQSLDQGLQFLIQYYNGEERAKGNILERFSAQQFPDLHSELNLSSLELGDSALYFCASSVGTNPDTQYFGPGTRLTVL.

The chain combines TRBV5-4 with TRBJ2-5; 9 bases agree with TRBD2. J gave up 2 bases and V 3 bases, and 5 bases lay outside the gene matches. CDR1 SGHNT and CDR2 YYREEE come from the germline V gene (reference sequence). The CDR3 length is 15 residues. This CDR3 reads CASSWQTSGQETQYF. The CDR3 DNA reads as TGTGCCAGCAGCTGGCAGACTAGCGGACAAGAGACCCAGTACTTC.

The V and J genes are TRBV28 and TRBJ1-1; D call uncertain. From germline, CDR1 is MDHEN and CDR2 SYDVKM. This CDR3 has 15 residues. Trimming left V 4 bases short and J 1 base short, with 13 bases between. The CDR3 nucleotides read TGTGCCAGCAGTTCTCTGGGTGGAGCGAACACTGAAGCTTTCTTT. Translation: CASSSLGGANTEAFF.

The V and J genes are TRBV29-1 and TRBJ2-1, with D possibly being TRBD2 (5 bases). The germline V gene has CDR1 SQVTM and CDR2 ANQGSEA. CDR3 length: 14 amino acids. V lost 7 bases to trimming and J lost 0 bases, with 13 bases between them. The CDR3 loop is CSAGRVLSYNEQFF. The DNA for the CDR3 is TGCAGCGCTGGGCGGGTGCTCTCCTACAATGAGCAGTTCTTC.

The chain uses TRBV5-1 and TRBJ2-2, with a possible D match to TRBD1 (6 bases). Germline loops: CDR1 SGHRS, CDR2 YFSETQ. Trimming pared 2 bases from V and 3 bases from J, leaving 17 bases between. This CDR3 comprises 17 residues. In DNA form, the CDR3 reads TGCGCCAGCAGCTTTGTTACCGGGACACCCTACACCGGGGAGCTGTTTTTT. It specifies CASSFVTGTPYTGELFF.

This chain uses TRBV2 with TRBJ2-1; TRBD2 agrees at 11 bases. The CDR3 spans 16 residues. Germline assignment: CDR1 SNHLY and CDR2 FYNNEI. V lost 7 bases and J lost 6; bases outside the gene matches: 11. The CDR3 loop reads CASTRRATSGSNEQFF. CDR3 bases: TGTGCCAGCACCCGCCGGGCCACTAGCGGGAGCAATGAGCAGTTCTTC.

The chain carries TRBV4-3 and TRBJ1-4; D unclear. Germline lookup yields CDR1 LGHNA and CDR2 YSLEER. V was cut by 0 bases and J by 7 bases, with 12 bases left in between. This CDR3 has 15 amino acids. CDR3 nucleotides: TGCGCCAGCAGCCAAGATACCGTCTCAGGTGAAAAACTGTTTTTT. Encoded protein: CASSQDTVSGEKLFF.

The chain carries TRBV6-5 and TRBJ2-1; D gene uncertain. The CDR3 extends over 13 amino acids. Deletions cut 6 bases from V and 7 bases from J, with 13 bases between. In germline, CDR1 is MNHEY, CDR2 SVGAGI. CDR3 residues: CASRGMQRNEQFF. DNA of the CDR3: TGTGCCAGCAGAGGAATGCAAAGGAATGAGCAGTTCTTC.

The rearrangement links TRBV11-3 to TRBJ2-2; D uncertain. The CDR3 is 12 amino acids. V shed 1 base and J shed 6 bases, with 3 bases lying between them. The germline V gene encodes CDR1 SGHNT and CDR2 YENEEA. The CDR3 region is CASSLAAGELFF. In nucleotides, the CDR3 is TGTGCCAGCAGCTTAGCGGCCGGGGAGCTGTTTTTT.

This rearrangement joins TRBV7-6 to TRBJ2-7; a possible D gene is TRBD1 (5 bases). This CDR3 contains 15 residues. Germline V gene lookup returns CDR1 SGHVS and CDR2 FNYEAQ. V gave up 1 base and J gave up 5 bases, with 15 bases separating them. The CDR3 sequence: CASSLVDSTSNEQYF. The CDR3 region has the DNA TGTGCCAGCAGCTTAGTAGACAGCACGAGCAACGAGCAGTACTTC.

Comment on this clone: Other DNA sequences in the same sample also yield this CDR3. This chain connects TRBV11-2 to TRBJ2-5; D may be TRBD1 (5 bases). Germline loops: CDR1 SGHAT, CDR2 FQNNGV. This CDR3 comprises 14 residues. The germline V and J ends were trimmed by 1 base and 4 bases, with 10 bases remaining between them. CDR3 in amino acids: CASSLGPGPETQYF. The CDR3, as DNA: TGTGCCAGCAGCTTAGGTCCAGGGCCAGAGACCCAGTACTTC.

Concerning this clone itself: Germline is not matched at one junction end, which may reflect a read error. This rearrangement joins TRBV6-4 to TRBJ1-1; perhaps TRBD1 as D (6 bases). From germline, CDR1 is MRHNA and CDR2 SNTAGT. The CDR3 is 14 amino acids. The CDR3 loop is CAISDRGQNTEAFF. The CDR3 DNA reads as TGTGCCATCAGTGATCGGGGGCAGAACACTGAAGCTTTCTTT.

The chain is built from TRBV10-3 and TRBJ2-1; 12 nucleotides match TRBD2. J gave up 8 bases and V 10 bases, and 15 bases lay outside the gene matches. Germline values: CDR1 ENHRY, CDR2 SYGVKD. The CDR3 spans 16 residues. CDR3 coding DNA: TGTGCCACAATCCCCGGACTAGCGGGAAGTTGGGATGAGCAGTTCTTC. Translating it yields CATIPGLAGSWDEQFF.

In nucleotides, the CDR3 is TGTGCCAGCACCCTAGAGTCCTACGAGCAGTACTTC. This translates into CASTLESYEQYF. The chain joins TRBV2 to TRBJ2-7; D gene unclear. Germline CDR1 reads SNHLY; CDR2 reads FYNNEI. The CDR3 spans 12 residues. V was shortened by 7 bases and J by 1 base, with 8 bases between the two germline ends.